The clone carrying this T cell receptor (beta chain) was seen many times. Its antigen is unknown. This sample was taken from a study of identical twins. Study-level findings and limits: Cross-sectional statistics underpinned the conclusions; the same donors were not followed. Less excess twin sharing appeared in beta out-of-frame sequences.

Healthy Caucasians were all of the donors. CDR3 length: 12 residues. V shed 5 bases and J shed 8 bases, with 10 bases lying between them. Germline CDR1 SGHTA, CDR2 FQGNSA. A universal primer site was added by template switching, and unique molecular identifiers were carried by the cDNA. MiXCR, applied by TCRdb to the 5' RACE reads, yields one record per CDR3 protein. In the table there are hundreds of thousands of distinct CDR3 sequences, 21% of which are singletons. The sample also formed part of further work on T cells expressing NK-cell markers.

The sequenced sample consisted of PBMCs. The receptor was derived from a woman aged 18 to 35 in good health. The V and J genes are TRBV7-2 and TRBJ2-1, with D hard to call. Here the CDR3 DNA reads TGTGCCAGCAGCCTTAGGTGGGATGAGCAGTTCTTC. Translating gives CASSLRWDEQFF. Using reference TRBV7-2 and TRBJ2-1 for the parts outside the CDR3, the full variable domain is GAGVSQSPSNKVTEKGKDVELRCDPISGHTALYWYRQSLGQGLEFLIYFQGNSAPDKSGLPSDRFSAERTGGSVSTLTIQRTQQEDSAVYLCASSLRWDEQFFGPGTRLTVL.